This T cell receptor beta chain was profiled in a study of monozygotic twins with inflammatory bowel disease. With the 5' RACE reads reprocessed, TCRdb shows one record per CDR3 protein and no DNA. The specimen's table records hundreds of thousands of distinct CDR3 sequences. Germline V gives CDR1 SGHRS, CDR2 YFSETQ. CDR3 size: 17 residues. The chain employs TRBV5-1 and TRBJ2-6; with no DNA, the TCRdb D assignment of TRBD1 cannot be verified. Sequencing used blood. The TCR sequence derives from a human donor with ulcerative colitis or Crohn's disease, or a healthy co-twin of an affected twin (not recorded which). The CDR3 sequence: CASSLGQTNSGANVLTF.